Below are 22 T cell receptor beta chains sequenced from a single sample in a study of T cell responses to AZD1222 COVID-19 vaccine. Generated by immunoSEQ multiplex PCR, the TCRdb table keeps only in-frame clones and is missing some. The sample lists 100,000 to 150,000 clones; roughly 86% were seen once. Sequences were derived from peripheral blood, sampled 28 days after the second AZD1222 dose. The receptors derive from an adult who received the AZD1222 COVID-19 vaccine.

This clone was seen a handful of times. V is TRBV5-1 and J is TRBJ2-2, with a weak D call TRBD2 (6 bases). V dropped 7 bases and J dropped 7 bases, with 20 bases sitting between them. The CDR3 totals 15 residues. CDR1 SGHRS and CDR2 YFSETQ come from the germline V gene. CDR3 loop: CASPRGTKSSGELFF. In DNA form, the CDR3 reads TGCGCCAGCCCCCGGGGGACGAAATCAAGCGGGGAGCTGTTTTTT.

This clone has a single count. The CDR3, as DNA: TGTGCCAGCCGCCGCGGGGTCCAAGAGACCCAGTACTTC. Protein product: CASRRGVQETQYF. The gene calls are TRBV7-9 and TRBJ2-5; a possible D gene is TRBD2 (6 bases). The CDR3 is 13 amino acids. V was cut by 8 bases and J by 1 base, with 11 bases left in between. In germline, CDR1 is SEHNR, CDR2 FQNEAQ (reference sequence).

The CDR3 protein is CASSPNLVVGNTIYF. The CDR3, as DNA: TGTGCCAGCAGTCCCAACCTGGTCGTTGGAAACACCATATATTTT. This rearrangement joins TRBV28 to TRBJ1-3, with D unresolved. The CDR3 extends over 15 amino acids. CDR1 is MDHEN, CDR2 SYDVKM, per germline. V was shortened by 5 bases and J by 3 bases, with 14 bases between the two germline ends.

The chain couples TRBV7-2 to TRBJ2-1, with TRBD2 as a possible D gene (6 bases). The V gene lost 2 bases and the J gene lost 9 bases, with 17 bases spanning the gap. The CDR3 covers 15 residues. From germline, CDR1 is SGHTA and CDR2 FQGNSA. The CDR3 sequence is CASSLRGARTSEQFF. CDR3 bases: TGTGCCAGCAGCTTACGCGGGGCCCGCACCAGTGAGCAGTTCTTC.

The chain links TRBV6-5 to TRBJ1-2; 7 positions agree with TRBD1. The CDR3 consists of 15 residues. Trimming at V came to 5 bases and at J to 7 bases, leaving 13 bases not matched to a gene. The germline gives CDR1 MNHEY, CDR2 SVGAGI. The CDR3 DNA is TGTGCCAGCAGTAATAGACAGGGACGTTTGGGTGGCTACACCTTC. This codes for CASSNRQGRLGGYTF.

V gene TRBV6-5 combines with J gene TRBJ2-1; a weak D match, TRBD2 (6 bases). The germline V gene has CDR1 MNHEY and CDR2 SVGAGI. This CDR3 is built from 15 residues. V was pared by 2 bases and J by 2 bases, with 10 bases between. CDR3 amino acids: CASSYRLAPYNEQFF. CDR3 DNA sequence: TGTGCCAGCAGTTACCGGCTAGCGCCCTACAATGAGCAGTTCTTC.

V usage is TRBV6-5 and J usage is TRBJ2-1; TRBD2 matches 8 bases. Germline-derived CDR1 and CDR2 are MNHEY and SVGAGI. Trimming cost V 3 bases and J 3 bases; bases outside gene matches: 4. This CDR3 is built from 15 residues. The CDR3 nucleotides are TGTGCCAGCAGTTATTCCGCGGGAGGCTACAATGAGCAGTTCTTC. Residues: CASSYSAGGYNEQFF.

The chain recombines TRBV9 with TRBJ2-6, with a possible D match to TRBD1 (5 bases). This CDR3 is built from 18 residues. Per germline, CDR1 SGDLS and CDR2 YYNGEE. V was pared by 3 bases and J by 1 base, with 17 bases between. The CDR3 protein is CASSGNTGIPSGANVLTF. The CDR3 nucleotides are TGTGCCAGCAGCGGGAATACAGGTATACCATCTGGGGCCAACGTCCTGACTTTC.

The V gene is TRBV5-1, the J gene TRBJ2-5; 8 bases fit TRBD2. The CDR3 length is 16 residues. Looked up from germline, CDR1 is SGHRS and CDR2 is YFSETQ. J was trimmed by 5 bases and V by 4 bases; bases with no gene match: 13. The CDR3 region has the DNA TGCGCCAGCAGCCCCGGGGGGGCGGGGGTTCGCGAGACCCAGTACTTC. Its translation is CASSPGGAGVRETQYF.

The chain combines TRBV10-3 with TRBJ1-2; D not certain. Germline V lookup: CDR1 ENHRY, CDR2 SYGVKD. The CDR3 runs to 12 residues. Between the trimmed V and J ends, which lost 6 bases and 4 bases, there was a span of 9 bases. The CDR3: CAIRDRLYGYTF. Here the CDR3 DNA reads TGTGCCATCAGGGACCGCCTCTATGGCTACACCTTC.

The chain recombines TRBV5-1 with TRBJ1-4; 7 positions match TRBD1. The CDR3 sequence is 18 residues long. V gave up 3 bases and J gave up 0 bases; unmatched junction bases: 11. The germline CDR1 and CDR2 sequences are SGHRS and YFSETQ. CDR3 nucleotide sequence: TGCGCCAGCAGCTCCTCATTCGGACAGGTAGCAACTAATGAAAAACTGTTTTTT. This encodes CASSSSFGQVATNEKLFF.

This clone showed up just once. The J gene is TRBJ1-5, the V gene TRBV18, with 7 bases matching TRBD1. The V and J ends lost 4 bases and 5 bases, in that order; junction bases with no gene match: 14. Germline CDR1 and CDR2: KGHSH and LQKENI. The CDR3 loop spans 17 amino acids. CDR3 nucleotide sequence: TGTGCCAGCTCACAGAATCAGGGGGGACTAAACTATCAGCCCCAGCATTTT. It yields the protein CASSQNQGGLNYQPQHF.

This clone has just a few counts. Additional DNA sequences in this sample encode the identical CDR3. The chain carries TRBV7-3 and TRBJ1-5; D is ambiguous. The germline V gene encodes CDR1 SGHTA and CDR2 FQGTGA. V dropped 2 bases and J dropped 4 bases, with 6 bases sitting between them. This CDR3 has 13 residues. DNA of the CDR3: TGTGCCAGCAGCTTAGGCAGAAATCAGCCCCAGCATTTT. Amino acid sequence: CASSLGRNQPQHF. The full variable domain, with the rest looked up from reference TRBV7-3 and TRBJ1-5, is GAGVSQTPSNKVTEKGKYVELRCDPISGHTALYWYRQSLGQGPEFLIYFQGTGAADDSGLPNDRFFAVRPEGSVSTLKIQRTERGDSAVYLCASSLGRNQPQHFGDGTRLSIL.

The chain has TRBV4-2 and TRBJ2-7; D uncertain. Germline V gene data show CDR1 as LGHNA and CDR2 as YNFKEQ. The CDR3 extends over 12 amino acids. V gave up 1 base and J gave up 2 bases, with 3 bases separating them. The DNA of the CDR3 is TGTGCCAGCAGCCAAGGAACCTACGAGCAGTACTTC. It yields the protein CASSQGTYEQYF.

This clone showed up just once. The chain has TRBV28 and TRBJ2-7; no clear D. Germline V lookup: CDR1 MDHEN, CDR2 SYDVKM. The CDR3 is made up of 13 amino acids. V shed 3 bases and J shed 2 bases, with 8 bases lying between them. In DNA, the CDR3 is TGTGCCAGCAGTTTGGCGGCTACCTACGAGCAGTACTTC. It codes for CASSLAATYEQYF.

This chain uses TRBV5-1 with TRBJ2-1; the match to TRBD1 covers 8 bases. Germline loops: CDR1 SGHRS, CDR2 YFSETQ. V dropped 4 bases and J dropped 5; count of bases not matched to a gene: 5. The CDR3 runs to 14 residues. In DNA form, the CDR3 reads TGCGCCAGCAGCCGTCGGGGACAGGACAATGAGCAGTTCTTC. As protein: CASSRRGQDNEQFF.

The chain has TRBV4-1 and TRBJ2-5; D is perhaps TRBD2 (7 bases). The CDR3 runs to 17 residues. The germline gives CDR1 MGHRA, CDR2 YSYEKL. V gave up 4 bases and J gave up 0 bases, with 18 bases separating them. CDR3 bases: TGCGCCAGCAGCCTAGGCCCGGCGGGGGCGGACCAAGAGACCCAGTACTTC. Its translation: CASSLGPAGADQETQYF.

The chain links TRBV5-4 to TRBJ2-7; TRBD1 matches 7 bases. Germline V gene sequence: CDR1 SGHNT, CDR2 YYREEE (reference sequence). The CDR3 runs 15 residues. V lost 0 bases and J lost 2; bases outside the gene matches: 5. The DNA for the CDR3 is TGTGCCAGCAGCTTGGCCGGACAGGAGCCCTACGAGCAGTACTTC. Amino acid sequence: CASSLAGQEPYEQYF.

By sample fraction, this clone is medium-sized (0.01 to 0.1%). The chain uses TRBV28 and TRBJ2-7; TRBD2 might be the D (6 bases). With 7 bases removed from V and 3 bases from J, the gap between germline ends came to 13 bases. Germline-derived CDR1 and CDR2 are MDHEN and SYDVKM. The CDR3 has 13 residues. CDR3 DNA: TGTGCCAGCACCGGGGGACTTAGCTACGAGCAGTACTTC. This translates into CASTGGLSYEQYF.

This sequence joins TRBV6-2 or TRBV6-3 and TRBJ2-5; D unresolved. The CDR3 extends over 12 amino acids. V lost 0 bases and J 5 bases, leaving 4 bases between the germline ends. Germline CDR1 MNHEY, CDR2 SVGEGT. The CDR3 protein is CASSYSSETQYF. CDR3 sequence (DNA): TGTGCCAGCAGTTACTCGTCCGAGACCCAGTACTTC.

V usage is TRBV7-9 and J usage is TRBJ2-1, with 8 bases identical to TRBD1. The ends lost 5 bases at V and 5 bases at J; junction bases unmatched: 5. The germline V gene has CDR1 SEHNR and CDR2 FQNEAQ (reference sequence). This CDR3 region has 14 residues. The CDR3, as DNA: TGTGCCAGCAGCAGCGACAGGGGCGACAATGAGCAGTTCTTC. Translation gives CASSSDRGDNEQFF.

The chain employs TRBV5-1 and TRBJ1-1, with D unresolved. Per germline, CDR1 SGHRS and CDR2 YFSETQ. This CDR3 comprises 14 residues. V gave up 0 bases and J gave up 3 bases, with 9 bases separating them. The CDR3 region has the DNA TGCGCCAGCAGCTTGGACCCGGGATACACTGAAGCTTTCTTT. It yields the protein CASSLDPGYTEAFF.